The source of this T cell receptor (beta chain) is a study of OX40 agonist ivuxolimab in advanced cancers. In the study overall: People in dose escalation had one of these cancers: hepatocellular carcinoma, melanoma, renal cell or head and neck cancer.

Prior autoimmune disease or systemic immunosuppression barred patients. Germline lookup yields CDR1 LNHDA and CDR2 SQIVND (reference sequence). V dropped 1 base and J dropped 0 bases, with 7 bases sitting between them. The CDR3 has 15 amino acids. The table came from immunoSEQ multiplex PCR; TCRdb's copy has only in-frame clones and leaves some out. The sample has 70,000 or so clones; more than 90% are singletons. The V call is TRBV19, the J call TRBJ1-3; no clear D gene. The source material was CD4+ or CD8+ T cells sorted from blood, sampled in a trial of the OX40 agonist ivuxolimab. The origin of this receptor is an adult with an advanced solid tumor such as melanoma, head and neck, liver or kidney cancer. The CDR3 DNA follows: TGTGCCAGTAGTATAGGAAAGAGCTCTGGAAACACCATATATTTT. Encoded protein: CASSIGKSSGNTIYF.